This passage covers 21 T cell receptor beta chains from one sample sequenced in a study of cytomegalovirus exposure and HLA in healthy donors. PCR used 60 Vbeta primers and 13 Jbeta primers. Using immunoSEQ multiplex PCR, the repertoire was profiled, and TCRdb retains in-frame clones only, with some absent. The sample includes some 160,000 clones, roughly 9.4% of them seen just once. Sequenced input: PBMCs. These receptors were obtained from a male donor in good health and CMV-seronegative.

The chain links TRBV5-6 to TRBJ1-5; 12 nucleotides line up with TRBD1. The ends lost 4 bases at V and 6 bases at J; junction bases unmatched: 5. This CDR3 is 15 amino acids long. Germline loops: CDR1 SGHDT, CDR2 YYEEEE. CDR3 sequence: CASSRGTGGGQPQHF. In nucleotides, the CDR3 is TGTGCCAGCAGCCGAGGGACAGGGGGCGGTCAGCCCCAGCATTTT.

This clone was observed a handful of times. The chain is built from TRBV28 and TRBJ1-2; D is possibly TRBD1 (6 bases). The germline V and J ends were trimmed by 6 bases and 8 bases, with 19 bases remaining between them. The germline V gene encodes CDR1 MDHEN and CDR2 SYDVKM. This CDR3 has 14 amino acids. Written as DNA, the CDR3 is TGTGCCAGCAGGCGACAGGATATGGCCCTGGGCTACACCTTC. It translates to CASRRQDMALGYTF.

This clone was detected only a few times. Here the CDR3 DNA reads TGTGCCAGCAGCATTACCGGGACAGGAGTCTACGAGCAGTACTTC. Translated, it gives CASSITGTGVYEQYF. V gene TRBV7-2 combines with J gene TRBJ2-7; 8 nucleotides agree with TRBD1. Trimming at V came to 5 bases and at J to 3 bases, leaving 9 bases not matched to a gene. This CDR3 is 15 amino acids long. CDR1 and CDR2 from the germline V gene are SGHTA and FQGNSA.

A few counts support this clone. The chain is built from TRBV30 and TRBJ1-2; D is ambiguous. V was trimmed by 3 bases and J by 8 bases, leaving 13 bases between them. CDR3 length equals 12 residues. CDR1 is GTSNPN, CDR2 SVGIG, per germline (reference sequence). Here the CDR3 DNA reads TGTGCCTGGAGGCCTAGTCTATGGGGCTACACCTTC. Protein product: CAWRPSLWGYTF.

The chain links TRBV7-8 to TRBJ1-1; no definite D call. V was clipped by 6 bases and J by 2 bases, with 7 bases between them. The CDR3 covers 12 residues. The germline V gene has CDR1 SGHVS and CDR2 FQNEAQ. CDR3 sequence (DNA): TGTGCCAGCAGACGGGTCAACACTGAAGCTTTCTTT. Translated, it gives CASRRVNTEAFF.

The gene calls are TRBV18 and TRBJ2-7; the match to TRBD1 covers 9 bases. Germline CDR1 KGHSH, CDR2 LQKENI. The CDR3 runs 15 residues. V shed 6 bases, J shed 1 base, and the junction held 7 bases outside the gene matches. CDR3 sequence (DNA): TGTGCCAGCTCGTCAACAGGGGGCAAGTCCTACGAGCAGTACTTC. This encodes CASSSTGGKSYEQYF.

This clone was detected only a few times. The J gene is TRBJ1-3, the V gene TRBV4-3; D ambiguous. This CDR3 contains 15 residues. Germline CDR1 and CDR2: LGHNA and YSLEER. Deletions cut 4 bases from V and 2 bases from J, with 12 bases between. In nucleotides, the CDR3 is TGCGCCAGCAGCCCGTCTGGGGAGGCTGGAAACACCATATATTTT. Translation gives CASSPSGEAGNTIYF.

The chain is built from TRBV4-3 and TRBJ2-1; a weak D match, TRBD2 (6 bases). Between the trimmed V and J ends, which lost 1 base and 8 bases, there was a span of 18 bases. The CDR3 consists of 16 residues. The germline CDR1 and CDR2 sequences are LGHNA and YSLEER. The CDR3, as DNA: TGCGCCAGCAGCCAAGGTCTCGGGAGACTTCCCCATGAGCAGTTCTTC. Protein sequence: CASSQGLGRLPHEQFF.

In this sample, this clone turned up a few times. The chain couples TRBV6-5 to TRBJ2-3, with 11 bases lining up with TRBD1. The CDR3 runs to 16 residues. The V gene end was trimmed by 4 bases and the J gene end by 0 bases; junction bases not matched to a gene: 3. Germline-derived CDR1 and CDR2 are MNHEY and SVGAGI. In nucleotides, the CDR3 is TGTGCCAGCAGTTCGGGACAGGGGGAGAGCACAGATACGCAGTATTTT. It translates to CASSSGQGESTDTQYF.

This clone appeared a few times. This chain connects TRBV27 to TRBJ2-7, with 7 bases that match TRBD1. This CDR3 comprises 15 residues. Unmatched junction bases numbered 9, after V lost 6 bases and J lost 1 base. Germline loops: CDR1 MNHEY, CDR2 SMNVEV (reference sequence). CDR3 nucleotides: TGTGCCAGCAGCCCAGACAGGGATAATTCCTACGAGCAGTACTTC. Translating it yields CASSPDRDNSYEQYF.

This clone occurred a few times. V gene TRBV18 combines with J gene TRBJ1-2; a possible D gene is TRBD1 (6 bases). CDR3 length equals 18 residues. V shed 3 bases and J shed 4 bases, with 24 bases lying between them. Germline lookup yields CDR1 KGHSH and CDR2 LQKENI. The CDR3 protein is CASSPGRGALKLLYGYTF. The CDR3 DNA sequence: TGTGCCAGCTCACCCGGCAGGGGTGCGCTCAAACTACTCTATGGCTACACCTTC.

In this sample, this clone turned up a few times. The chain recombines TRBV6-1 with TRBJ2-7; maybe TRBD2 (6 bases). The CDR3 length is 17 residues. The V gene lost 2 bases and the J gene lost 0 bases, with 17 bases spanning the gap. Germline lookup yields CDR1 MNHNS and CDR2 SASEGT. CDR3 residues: CASSEFTWLASSYEQYF. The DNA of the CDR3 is TGTGCCAGCAGTGAATTCACCTGGCTAGCGAGCTCCTACGAGCAGTACTTC.

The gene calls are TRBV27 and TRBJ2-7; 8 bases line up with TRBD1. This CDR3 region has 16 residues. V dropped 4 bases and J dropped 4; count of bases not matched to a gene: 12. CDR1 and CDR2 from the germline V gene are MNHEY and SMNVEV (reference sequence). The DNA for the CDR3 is TGTGCCAGCAGTTCGTTCCTAGACAGGGGCGTTTACGAGCAGTACTTC. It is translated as CASSSFLDRGVYEQYF.

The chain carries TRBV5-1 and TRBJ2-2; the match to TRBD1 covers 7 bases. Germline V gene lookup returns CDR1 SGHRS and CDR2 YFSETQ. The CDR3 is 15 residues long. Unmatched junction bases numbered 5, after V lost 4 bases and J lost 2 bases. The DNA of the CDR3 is TGCGCCAGCAGCCCCGGACAGGCTAACACCGGGGAGCTGTTTTTT. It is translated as CASSPGQANTGELFF.

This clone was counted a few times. CDR3 sequence (DNA): TGCGCCAGCAGTTCAACAGGGGGCTCTGGAAACACCATATATTTT. It encodes CASSSTGGSGNTIYF. The chain is built from TRBV5-1 and TRBJ1-3; 8 bases are shared with TRBD1. Germline CDR1 is SGHRS and CDR2 is YFSETQ. V lost 5 bases and J lost 0; bases outside the gene matches: 4. This CDR3 spans 15 amino acids. The full variable domain, with the rest looked up from reference TRBV5-1 and TRBJ1-3, is KAGVTQTPRYLIKTRGQQVTLSCSPISGHRSVSWYQQTPGQGLQFLFEYFSETQRNKGNFPGRFSGRQFSNSRSEMNVSTLELGDSALYLCASSSTGGSGNTIYFGEGSWLTVV.

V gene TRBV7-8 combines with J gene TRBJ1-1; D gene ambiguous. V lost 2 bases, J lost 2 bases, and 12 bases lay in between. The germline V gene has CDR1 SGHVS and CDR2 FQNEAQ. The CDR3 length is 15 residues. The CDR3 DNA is TGTGCCAGCAGCTTAAGGTTGGCGGGTAACACTGAAGCTTTCTTT. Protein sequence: CASSLRLAGNTEAFF.

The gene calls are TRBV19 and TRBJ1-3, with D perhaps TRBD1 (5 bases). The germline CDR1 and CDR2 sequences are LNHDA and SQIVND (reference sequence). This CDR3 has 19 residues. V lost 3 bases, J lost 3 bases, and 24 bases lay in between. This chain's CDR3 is CASSIYGTPTFSYGNTIYF. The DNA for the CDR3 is TGTGCCAGTAGTATTTACGGGACTCCAACTTTTTCGTATGGAAACACCATATATTTT.

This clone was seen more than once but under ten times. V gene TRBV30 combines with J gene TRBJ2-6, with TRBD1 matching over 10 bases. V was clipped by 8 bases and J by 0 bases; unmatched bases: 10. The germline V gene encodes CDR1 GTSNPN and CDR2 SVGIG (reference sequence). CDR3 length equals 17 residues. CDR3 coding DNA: TGTGCCCGGGTGGTAGGACAGGGGGTCTCTGGGGCCAACGTCCTGACTTTC. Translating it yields CARVVGQGVSGANVLTF.

The CDR3 sequence: CASSWVGQGGETQYF. CDR3 nucleotides: TGTGCCAGCAGTTGGGTGGGACAGGGGGGAGAGACCCAGTACTTC. The chain uses TRBV6-5 and TRBJ2-5; 11 bases fit TRBD1. The trim removed 4 bases at V and 4 bases at J, leaving 5 bases unmatched. The CDR3 length is 15 residues. CDR1 and CDR2 (germline): MNHEY, SVGAGI.

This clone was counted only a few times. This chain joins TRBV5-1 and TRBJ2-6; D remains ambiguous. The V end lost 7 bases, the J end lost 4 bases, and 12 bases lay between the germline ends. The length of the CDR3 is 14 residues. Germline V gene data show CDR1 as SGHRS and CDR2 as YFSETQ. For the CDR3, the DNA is TGCGCCAGCCAATTGCAAAGCGGGGCCAACGTCCTGACTTTC. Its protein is CASQLQSGANVLTF.

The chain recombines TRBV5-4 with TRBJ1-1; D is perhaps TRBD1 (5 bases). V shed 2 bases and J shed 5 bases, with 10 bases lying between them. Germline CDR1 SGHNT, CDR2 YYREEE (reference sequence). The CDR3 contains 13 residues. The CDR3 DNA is TGTGCCAGCAGCTTAATGGGGGGAACTGAAGCTTTCTTT. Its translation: CASSLMGGTEAFF.